The clone carrying this TCR beta chain was counted between two and nine times. Researchers prepared the TCRbeta library using unique molecular identifiers, the study reports. One entry per CDR3 protein, called by TCRdb with MiXCR from the PCR reads. The data hold about 980,000 distinct CDR3 sequences, with roughly 31% observed a single time. This specimen comes from a study of T-cell reconstitution after alpha-beta-depleted transplantation in children. V shed 5 bases, J shed 1 base, and the junction held 11 bases outside the gene matches. Germline-derived CDR1 and CDR2 are SEHNR and FQNEAQ (reference sequence). The CDR3 runs 17 residues.

This material consisted of PBMCs, mostly from graft donor cells, taken 360 days after TCRalphabeta/CD19-depleted stem cell transplant. The chain couples TRBV7-9 to TRBJ2-5; TRBD1 matches at 9 bases. The receptor was derived from a boy younger than two who had a stem cell transplant for SCID, so the T cells may come from the graft donor. For the CDR3, the DNA is TGTGCCAGCAGCCACGAACAGGGGGCGAAAACCCAAGAGACCCAGTACTTC. It specifies CASSHEQGAKTQETQYF. Together with reference TRBV7-9 and TRBJ2-5, the CDR3 gives the full variable domain: DTGVSQNPRHKITKRGQNVTFRCDPISEHNRLYWYRQTLGQGPEFLTYFQNEAQLEKSRLLSDRFSAERPKGSFSTLEIQRTEQGDSAMYLCASSHEQGAKTQETQYFGPGTRLLVL.